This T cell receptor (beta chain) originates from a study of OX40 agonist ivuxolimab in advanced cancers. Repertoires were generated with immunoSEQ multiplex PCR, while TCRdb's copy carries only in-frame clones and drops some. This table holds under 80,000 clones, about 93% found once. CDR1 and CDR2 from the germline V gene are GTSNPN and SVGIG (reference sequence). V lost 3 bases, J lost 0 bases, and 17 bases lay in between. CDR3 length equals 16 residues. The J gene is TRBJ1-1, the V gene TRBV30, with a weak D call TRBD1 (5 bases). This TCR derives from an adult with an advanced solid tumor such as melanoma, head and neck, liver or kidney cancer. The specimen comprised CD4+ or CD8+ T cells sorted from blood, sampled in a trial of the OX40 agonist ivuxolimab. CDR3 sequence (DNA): TGTGCCTGGAGAGGGATAGGGGTATCCATGAACACTGAAGCTTTCTTT. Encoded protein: CAWRGIGVSMNTEAFF.